Listed below are T cell receptor beta chains from one sample, sequenced in a study of prognosis after radiotherapy for stage I lung cancer. A single record per CDR3 protein comes from TCRdb applying MiXCR to the multiplex PCR reads. Of tens of thousands of distinct CDR3 sequences in the sample, 25% to 35% were seen once. Here the sequenced sample was PBMCs, taken before or after stereotactic body radiation therapy (not recorded which). These receptors came from a donor aged 50 or older with non-small cell lung cancer. Both conserved end residues are trimmed from each CDR3. Each record gives: CDR3 length, clone size, V gene, J gene, CDR3 protein. Clone size is given for some rows only: seen once, a few or many times, or a class if the clone is expanded.

length: 10; size: NA; V: TRBV6-2/TRBV6-3; J: TRBJ1-1; CDR3: ASTGDSEAAF
length: 15; size: NA; V: TRBV12-3/TRBV12-4; J: TRBJ2-1; CDR3: ASSLYPVGAEGNEQF
length: 13; size: few; V: TRBV7-2; J: TRBJ2-3; CDR3: ASSLRGQTTDTQY
length: 10; size: NA; V: TRBV7-2; J: TRBJ1-5; CDR3: ASSLQGQPQH
length: 10; size: many; V: TRBV7-9; J: TRBJ2-3; CDR3: ASSLSKDTQY
length: 13; size: many; V: TRBV28; J: TRBJ1-3; CDR3: ASSLIGAAGNTIY
length: 15; size: many; V: TRBV28; J: TRBJ2-2; CDR3: ASIKTSGTPNTGELF
length: 13; size: many; V: TRBV12-3/TRBV12-4; J: TRBJ2-2; CDR3: ASSRQGPRAGELF
length: 11; size: NA; V: TRBV27; J: TRBJ2-7; CDR3: ASRITYRGEQY
length: 13; size: NA; V: TRBV28; J: TRBJ1-2; CDR3: ASSFGGGHNYVYT
length: 13; size: NA; V: TRBV20-1; J: TRBJ2-1; CDR3: NAQTASSSYNEQF
length: 12; size: many; V: TRBV6-5; J: TRBJ1-2; CDR3: ASSYSAALYGYT
length: 14; size: many; V: TRBV6-2/TRBV6-3; J: TRBJ2-7; CDR3: ASSRTGGDRWYEQY
length: 14; size: NA; V: TRBV28; J: TRBJ2-7; CDR3: ASSAVRTGSKYEQY
length: 11; size: many; V: TRBV6-1; J: TRBJ2-1; CDR3: ASRLGVLNEQF
length: 11; size: many; V: TRBV30; J: TRBJ1-1; CDR3: AWRGGEDTEAF
length: 13; size: many; V: TRBV7-9; J: TRBJ1-3; CDR3: ASSLGGPSGNTIY
length: 11; size: NA; V: TRBV4-1; J: TRBJ1-1; CDR3: ASSRRQNTEAF
length: 13; size: many; V: TRBV29-1; J: TRBJ2-3; CDR3: SVEVGGASTDTQY
length: 11; size: many; V: TRBV27; J: TRBJ1-1; CDR3: ASSINGEGKAF
length: 11; size: many; V: TRBV20-1; J: TRBJ2-3; CDR3: SAHTSGTDTQY
length: 11; size: many; V: TRBV27; J: TRBJ2-3; CDR3: ASSPHDRGPQY
length: 13; size: many; V: TRBV5-1; J: TRBJ2-1; CDR3: ASSLELAGYNEQF
length: 12; size: many; V: TRBV29-1; J: TRBJ2-1; CDR3: SASLAGGPNEQF
length: 12; size: many; V: TRBV2; J: TRBJ2-1; CDR3: ASSEPGSGNEQF
length: 12; size: NA; V: TRBV9; J: TRBJ2-3; CDR3: ASSVGLVTDTQY
length: 12; size: many; V: TRBV5-1; J: TRBJ1-4; CDR3: ASSLEASGEKLF
length: 11; size: many; V: TRBV6-5; J: TRBJ1-2; CDR3: ASSYSGEEGYT
length: 14; size: few; V: TRBV2; J: TRBJ2-3; CDR3: ASILKEGRTSDTQY
length: 12; size: many; V: TRBV5-6; J: TRBJ2-1; CDR3: ASSSVVGDNEQF
length: 13; size: many; V: TRBV6-1; J: TRBJ2-3; CDR3: ASIGLTTRPDTQY
length: 13; size: many; V: TRBV5-4; J: TRBJ2-5; CDR3: ASSLGTGLQETQY
length: 13; size: few; V: TRBV4-1; J: TRBJ2-5; CDR3: ASSQGWQEWETQY
length: 14; size: NA; V: TRBV7-9; J: TRBJ2-1; CDR3: ASSLVVWGGPDGQF
length: 15; size: many; V: TRBV5-1; J: TRBJ2-7; CDR3: ASSLVIGGTGAYEQY
length: 11; size: few; V: TRBV24-1; J: TRBJ1-5; CDR3: ATSVGVAGPQH
length: 13; size: NA; V: TRBV6-1; J: TRBJ2-7; CDR3: SSSEVGRGTYEQY
length: 13; size: many; V: TRBV7-6; J: TRBJ2-2; CDR3: ASSVGQGGTGELF
length: 14; size: many; V: TRBV19; J: TRBJ2-6; CDR3: ASSIDSRSGANVLT
length: 11; size: NA; V: TRBV7-3; J: TRBJ1-1; CDR3: ASSSKGSTEAF
length: 14; size: many; V: TRBV5-6; J: TRBJ2-3; CDR3: ASTLGLAGGTDTQY
length: 10; size: many; V: TRBV30; J: TRBJ2-3; CDR3: AWTMLTDTQY
length: 10; size: many; V: TRBV6-5; J: TRBJ2-5; CDR3: ASSYGQETQY
length: 13; size: many; V: TRBV6-5; J: TRBJ2-7; CDR3: ASSSTGIFPYEQY
length: 10; size: medium-sized; V: TRBV19; J: TRBJ1-5; CDR3: ASSGYNQPQH
length: 12; size: many; V: TRBV18; J: TRBJ2-7; CDR3: ASSPGANNDEQY
length: 11; size: NA; V: TRBV5-1; J: TRBJ2-7; CDR3: ASSDGVKYEQY
length: 12; size: few; V: TRBV5-4; J: TRBJ2-5; CDR3: ASSLSGGGETQY
length: 16; size: few; V: TRBV7-9; J: TRBJ2-2; CDR3: ASSLYGGAGGADGELF
length: 14; size: few; V: TRBV18; J: TRBJ2-3; CDR3: ASSSVAGGQWDTQY
length: 12; size: many; V: TRBV20-1; J: TRBJ2-7; CDR3: SAGRLAGRYEQY
length: 11; size: many; V: TRBV5-1; J: TRBJ1-2; CDR3: ASRDTGPYGYT